These T cell receptor beta chains were read from a single sample in a study of cytomegalovirus exposure and HLA in healthy donors. Method: immunoSEQ multiplex PCR; TCRdb's copy keeps in-frame clones and lacks some. Of approximately 86,000 clones listed, roughly 85% are singletons. The sequenced material came from PBMCs. The receptors originated from a man in his forties or fifties in good health and CMV-seropositive. Each CDR3 is given with its conserved first and last residue. Fields, in order: clone size, V gene, D gene, J gene, CDR3 DNA, CDR3 protein. D genes are given only for firm matches. Size tells how often a clone was seen (once, few, many) or the class of an expanded clone, and some rows leave it out.

abundance: few
v_gene: TRBV4-1
d_gene: TRBD1
j_gene: TRBJ1-1
CDR3nt: TGCGCCAGCAGCCAAACCAGGGACAGAAACGGGGAAGCTTTCTTT
CDR3aa: CASSQTRDRNGEAFF

abundance: .
v_gene: TRBV25-1
d_gene: TRBD1
j_gene: TRBJ2-1
CDR3nt: TGTGCCAGCAGTGTTACAGGGGACAATGAGCAGTTCTTC
CDR3aa: CASSVTGDNEQFF

abundance: few
v_gene: TRBV5-4
d_gene: .
j_gene: TRBJ1-1
CDR3nt: TGTGCCAGCAGCTCAACAGGACCTCTGAACACTGAAGCTTTCTTT
CDR3aa: CASSSTGPLNTEAFF

abundance: .
v_gene: TRBV5-4
d_gene: .
j_gene: TRBJ2-7
CDR3nt: TGTGCCAGCAGCTCCCCCCGGGACAGGCTAAGCGGGGAGCGGTACTTC
CDR3aa: CASSSPRDRLSGERYF

abundance: .
v_gene: TRBV7-8
d_gene: .
j_gene: TRBJ1-2
CDR3nt: TGTGCCAGCACCGGGGGTGAAGGGCTGGTTGGCTACACCTTC
CDR3aa: CASTGGEGLVGYTF

abundance: .
v_gene: TRBV7-9
d_gene: .
j_gene: TRBJ1-1
CDR3nt: TGTGCCAGCAGCCACAAGACAGGAGTTTACACTGAAGCTTTCTTT
CDR3aa: CASSHKTGVYTEAFF

abundance: .
v_gene: TRBV10-3
d_gene: TRBD1
j_gene: TRBJ2-5
CDR3nt: TGTGCCATAGGAGGACAGGGGATGGAGACCCAGTACTTC
CDR3aa: CAIGGQGMETQYF

abundance: .
v_gene: TRBV29-1
d_gene: TRBD2
j_gene: TRBJ2-5
CDR3nt: TGCAGCGTCGATACCGGGACTAGCGGGGGGGCCAGTTCCTTAGAGACCCAGTACTTC
CDR3aa: CSVDTGTSGGASSLETQYF

abundance: few
v_gene: TRBV7-2
d_gene: TRBD1
j_gene: TRBJ2-7
CDR3nt: TGTGCCAGCAGCTGGAGACAGGGAACGGGCTACGAGCAGTACTTC
CDR3aa: CASSWRQGTGYEQYF

abundance: .
v_gene: TRBV4-1
d_gene: .
j_gene: TRBJ1-3
CDR3nt: TGCGCCAGCAGCCCTCGAACTACTAGCTCTGGAAACACCATATATTTT
CDR3aa: CASSPRTTSSGNTIYF

abundance: .
v_gene: TRBV11-2
d_gene: .
j_gene: TRBJ2-3
CDR3nt: TGTGCCAGCAGCCCCGGAGGGCGGAACACAGATACGCAGTATTTT
CDR3aa: CASSPGGRNTDTQYF

abundance: .
v_gene: TRBV10-1
d_gene: TRBD1
j_gene: TRBJ2-7
CDR3nt: TGCGCCAGCAGTGATGGACAGGGGGCGCGGTACGAGCAGTACTTC
CDR3aa: CASSDGQGARYEQYF

abundance: .
v_gene: TRBV5-1
d_gene: .
j_gene: TRBJ1-5
CDR3nt: TGCGCCAGCAGCTTGGAACCCCAGGGCGATCAGCCCCAGCATTTT
CDR3aa: CASSLEPQGDQPQHF

abundance: .
v_gene: TRBV9
d_gene: TRBD2
j_gene: TRBJ2-1
CDR3nt: TGTGCCAGCAGCGGTGGACTAGCGCCCCATGAGCAGTTCTTC
CDR3aa: CASSGGLAPHEQFF

abundance: .
v_gene: TRBV30
d_gene: .
j_gene: TRBJ1-3
CDR3nt: TGTGCCTGGCAGGACAGAACTGGAAACACCATATATTTT
CDR3aa: CAWQDRTGNTIYF

abundance: .
v_gene: TRBV7-2
d_gene: .
j_gene: TRBJ2-1
CDR3nt: TGTGCCAGCAGCTTCCGCCTGCGCGATGAGCAGTTCTTC
CDR3aa: CASSFRLRDEQFF

abundance: .
v_gene: TRBV2
d_gene: TRBD1
j_gene: TRBJ1-5
CDR3nt: TGTGCCAGCGGAAGACAGGGAAATCAGCCCCAGCATTTT
CDR3aa: CASGRQGNQPQHF

abundance: .
v_gene: TRBV6-1
d_gene: TRBD1
j_gene: TRBJ2-5
CDR3nt: TGTGCCAGCAGTGGGACAGGGGGCTTGGAGACCCAGTACTTC
CDR3aa: CASSGTGGLETQYF

abundance: .
v_gene: TRBV10-3
d_gene: .
j_gene: TRBJ2-4
CDR3nt: TGTGCCATCAGTGAGTCGGGGGGGCCGGCCAAAAACATTCAGTACTTC
CDR3aa: CAISESGGPAKNIQYF

abundance: .
v_gene: TRBV5-6
d_gene: .
j_gene: TRBJ2-1
CDR3nt: TGTGCCAGCAGCTTGGGGTCCCTCGGGGAGCAGTTCTTC
CDR3aa: CASSLGSLGEQFF

abundance: .
v_gene: TRBV11-2
d_gene: TRBD1
j_gene: TRBJ2-5
CDR3nt: TGTGCCAGCAGCTCTCGGACAGGGGAAGAGACCCAGTACTTC
CDR3aa: CASSSRTGEETQYF

abundance: .
v_gene: TRBV10-3
d_gene: .
j_gene: TRBJ2-1
CDR3nt: TGTGCCATCAGTGACCAGGGAAACGCGCGCGATGAGCAGTTCTTC
CDR3aa: CAISDQGNARDEQFF

abundance: .
v_gene: TRBV6-1
d_gene: TRBD1
j_gene: TRBJ1-1
CDR3nt: TGTGCCAGCAACTACCTAGGGACAGCGAATGAAGCTTTCTTT
CDR3aa: CASNYLGTANEAFF

abundance: .
v_gene: TRBV28
d_gene: .
j_gene: TRBJ1-3
CDR3nt: TGTGCCAGCAGTTTCGGGAGCGGAGGAAACACCATATATTTT
CDR3aa: CASSFGSGGNTIYF

abundance: few
v_gene: TRBV20-1
d_gene: .
j_gene: TRBJ1-2
CDR3nt: TGCAGTGGAGGCCCAGCGGAAGGCTACACCTTC
CDR3aa: CSGGPAEGYTF

abundance: once
v_gene: TRBV28
d_gene: .
j_gene: TRBJ1-2
CDR3nt: TGTGCCAGCAGCAGAACAGGGAAGGGAGTTGAGGGCTACACCTTC
CDR3aa: CASSRTGKGVEGYTF

abundance: .
v_gene: TRBV30
d_gene: TRBD2
j_gene: TRBJ2-1
CDR3nt: TGTGCCTGGAGTGCAGGACTAGCGGGGGGGCCGGTCGAGCAGTTCTTC
CDR3aa: CAWSAGLAGGPVEQFF

abundance: once
v_gene: TRBV5-4
d_gene: TRBD1
j_gene: TRBJ1-2
CDR3nt: TGTGCCAGCAGCAACAGGGGGCTCAGTGGCTACACCTTC
CDR3aa: CASSNRGLSGYTF

abundance: .
v_gene: TRBV30
d_gene: TRBD1
j_gene: TRBJ1-5
CDR3nt: TGTGCCTGGGACAGGGGGGTTGGCGGCAATCAGCCCCAGCATTTT
CDR3aa: CAWDRGVGGNQPQHF

abundance: .
v_gene: TRBV5-6
d_gene: TRBD2
j_gene: TRBJ2-7
CDR3nt: TGTGCCAGCAGCCCACTAGCGGCGAAGGGTTACGAGCAGTACTTC
CDR3aa: CASSPLAAKGYEQYF

abundance: .
v_gene: TRBV6-5
d_gene: .
j_gene: TRBJ2-5
CDR3nt: TGTGCCAGCAGTCCTTCAGGGGTGTACCAAGAGACCCAGTACTTC
CDR3aa: CASSPSGVYQETQYF

abundance: once
v_gene: TRBV27
d_gene: .
j_gene: TRBJ2-7
CDR3nt: TGTGCCAGCAGTGGAGGGACAGCCTTCACCTACGAGCAGTACTTC
CDR3aa: CASSGGTAFTYEQYF

abundance: .
v_gene: TRBV18
d_gene: TRBD1
j_gene: TRBJ1-1
CDR3nt: TGTGCCAGCTCAGAAGACAGGGGGAACACTGAAGCTTTCTTT
CDR3aa: CASSEDRGNTEAFF

abundance: .
v_gene: TRBV6-1
d_gene: .
j_gene: TRBJ1-2
CDR3nt: TGTGCCAGCAGTGGGACTTGGACAGCAATCTATGGCTACACCTTC
CDR3aa: CASSGTWTAIYGYTF

abundance: .
v_gene: TRBV19
d_gene: TRBD1
j_gene: TRBJ1-1
CDR3nt: TGTGCCAGTAGTAGACAGGGGACGAACACTGAAGCTTTCTTT
CDR3aa: CASSRQGTNTEAFF

abundance: .
v_gene: TRBV7-9
d_gene: TRBD1
j_gene: TRBJ1-2
CDR3nt: TGTTCCAGCAGCTTCCGGACAGGGGGTTATAACTATGGCTACACCTTC
CDR3aa: CSSSFRTGGYNYGYTF

abundance: .
v_gene: TRBV7-9
d_gene: TRBD2
j_gene: TRBJ2-3
CDR3nt: TGTGCCAGCAGCTCCCGTTCGGGAGGGGGCACAGATACGCAGTATTTT
CDR3aa: CASSSRSGGGTDTQYF

abundance: .
v_gene: TRBV25-1
d_gene: TRBD2
j_gene: TRBJ2-2
CDR3nt: TGTGCCAGCAGTGTTATCGGACTAGCGGGGGGAAACACCGGGGAGCTGTTTTTT
CDR3aa: CASSVIGLAGGNTGELFF

abundance: .
v_gene: TRBV11-2
d_gene: TRBD1
j_gene: TRBJ2-7
CDR3nt: TGTGCCAGCAGCCGCGACAGGGGGCGACAATACGAGCAGTACTTC
CDR3aa: CASSRDRGRQYEQYF

abundance: .
v_gene: TRBV9
d_gene: TRBD1
j_gene: TRBJ2-2
CDR3nt: TGTGCCAGCAGCACCACCGACAGGGGGCGCAGGACCGGGGAGCTGTTTTTT
CDR3aa: CASSTTDRGRRTGELFF

abundance: .
v_gene: TRBV10-2
d_gene: .
j_gene: TRBJ2-2
CDR3nt: TGCGCCAGCAGTATGACAGGGAACACCGGGGAGCTGTTTTTT
CDR3aa: CASSMTGNTGELFF

abundance: .
v_gene: TRBV9
d_gene: TRBD2
j_gene: TRBJ2-1
CDR3nt: TGTGCCAGCAGCGTATTCGGGAGGGCCGACAATGAGCAGTTCTTC
CDR3aa: CASSVFGRADNEQFF

abundance: .
v_gene: TRBV4-1
d_gene: TRBD1
j_gene: TRBJ2-7
CDR3nt: TGCGCCAGCAGCCACAGACCCGGGACAGGGGGATCCTACGAGCAGTACTTC
CDR3aa: CASSHRPGTGGSYEQYF

abundance: .
v_gene: TRBV14
d_gene: TRBD2
j_gene: TRBJ2-5
CDR3nt: TGTGCCAGCAGCCTTGGACTAGCGGGAGGGGAGACCCAGTACTTC
CDR3aa: CASSLGLAGGETQYF

abundance: .
v_gene: TRBV28
d_gene: .
j_gene: TRBJ2-7
CDR3nt: TGTGCCAGCAGCAGGGAACCTCGTCAGACCTACGAGCAGTACTTC
CDR3aa: CASSREPRQTYEQYF

abundance: .
v_gene: TRBV7-3
d_gene: TRBD1
j_gene: TRBJ1-1
CDR3nt: TGTGCCAGCAGCTCCGTTACAGGGGCGGAAGCTTTCTTT
CDR3aa: CASSSVTGAEAFF

abundance: .
v_gene: TRBV2
d_gene: .
j_gene: TRBJ1-2
CDR3nt: TGTGCCAGCAGTGGCTATTCTGGGTTCGGGACTGCCCTCAACTATGGCTACACCTTC
CDR3aa: CASSGYSGFGTALNYGYTF

abundance: .
v_gene: TRBV27
d_gene: TRBD1
j_gene: TRBJ1-2
CDR3nt: TGTGCCAGTCACCCGGACAGGGAGGTTTACTATGGCTACACCTTC
CDR3aa: CASHPDREVYYGYTF